Listed here are 21 T cell receptor beta chains from one sample, sequenced in a study of cytomegalovirus exposure and HLA in healthy donors. PCR used 60 Vbeta primers and 13 Jbeta primers. The data were produced by immunoSEQ multiplex PCR, yet TCRdb's version contains in-frame clones alone and is incomplete. The sample has about 200,000 clones, 70% to 80% seen once. Sequencing input: PBMCs. The receptors stem from a male donor in good health and CMV-seropositive.

This sequence joins TRBV14 and TRBJ2-7; 12 nucleotides align to TRBD2. J was trimmed by 9 bases and V by 1 base; bases with no gene match: 7. The CDR3 is 15 amino acids. Per germline, CDR1 SGHDN and CDR2 FVKESK. The CDR3: CASSQGLAGDSGQYF. The CDR3 DNA is TGTGCCAGCAGCCAAGGACTAGCGGGGGATTCTGGGCAGTACTTC.

In this sample, this clone turned up once. The rearrangement uses TRBV9 and TRBJ1-4; TRBD1 might be the D (5 bases). Per germline, CDR1 SGDLS and CDR2 YYNGEE. This CDR3 has 16 amino acids. V lost 5 bases and J lost 0, with 14 bases in between. In nucleotides, the CDR3 is TGTGCCAGCAGTGAAGACAGAGCTGCAACTAATGAAAAACTGTTTTTT. This codes for CASSEDRAATNEKLFF.

This clone was picked up one time. This chain uses TRBV19 with TRBJ1-2; D perhaps matches TRBD1 (6 bases). CDR1 LNHDA and CDR2 SQIVND come from the germline V gene (reference sequence). This CDR3 comprises 14 residues. V dropped 5 bases and J dropped 2 bases, with 12 bases sitting between them. The CDR3: CASSPDRKNYGYTF. CDR3 bases: TGTGCCAGTAGTCCGGACAGAAAGAACTATGGCTACACCTTC. The full variable domain, in which reference TRBV19 and TRBJ1-2 provide the parts outside the CDR3, is DGGITQSPKYLFRKEGQNVTLSCEQNLNHDAMYWYRQDPGQGLRLIYYSQIVNDFQKGDIAEGYSVSREKKESFPLTVTSAQKNPTAFYLCASSPDRKNYGYTFGSGTRLTVV.

The V call is TRBV7-3, the J call TRBJ1-3; 9 bases are a match to TRBD1. Germline V gene lookup returns CDR1 SGHTA and CDR2 FQGTGA. After removal of 4 bases from V and 7 bases from J, the junction contained 2 bases not matched to a gene. The CDR3 is 13 residues long. CDR3 protein: CASSSGQGNTIYF. CDR3 in DNA: TGTGCCAGCAGCTCCGGACAGGGGAACACCATATATTTT.

The chain is built from TRBV7-8 and TRBJ2-5; D is possibly TRBD2 (6 bases). This CDR3 has 13 amino acids. Trimming took off 9 bases at V and 5 bases at J, with 16 bases between the two ends. CDR1 is SGHVS, CDR2 FQNEAQ, per germline. The CDR3 coding sequence is TGTGCCAGTAGGGACTTTCAGAGGGAGACCCAGTACTTC. Translated: CASRDFQRETQYF.

This clone has just a few counts. The chain joins TRBV7-3 to TRBJ1-1; maybe TRBD1 (6 bases). The CDR3 runs to 14 residues. The germline V gene encodes CDR1 SGHTA and CDR2 FQGTGA. Trimming removed 5 bases from V and 8 bases from J, with 18 bases in between. The CDR3 sequence: CASSPGGGLGEAFF. As DNA, the CDR3 is TGTGCCAGCAGCCCCGGGGGGGGGCTTGGGGAAGCTTTCTTT.

The chain couples TRBV10-3 to TRBJ1-6; TRBD1 is a possible D gene (5 bases). CDR3 length equals 13 residues. CDR1 and CDR2 from the germline V gene are ENHRY and SYGVKD. V shed 9 bases and J shed 7 bases, with 13 bases lying between them. CDR3 sequence reads: CAIGDPGNSPLHF. Here the CDR3 DNA reads TGTGCCATAGGTGACCCAGGGAATTCACCCCTCCACTTT.

This sequence joins TRBV6-5 and TRBJ1-2; 9 bases are a match to TRBD1. V gave up 6 bases and J gave up 4 bases; unmatched junction bases: 6. Per the germline V gene, CDR1 is MNHEY and CDR2 is SVGAGI. The CDR3 is 14 amino acids. CDR3: CASSIQGASYGYTF. As DNA, the CDR3 is TGTGCCAGCAGCATACAGGGGGCAAGCTATGGCTACACCTTC.

The V call is TRBV6-5, the J call TRBJ2-7; D might be TRBD2 (6 bases). V lost 11 bases and J lost 4, with 21 bases in between. Germline CDR1 is MNHEY and CDR2 is SVGAGI. The CDR3 covers 14 residues. The CDR3 DNA sequence: TGTGCCTCCTCATCGGGACTCGGATTGTACGAGCAGTACTTC. Residues: CASSSGLGLYEQYF.

Concerning this clone itself: Other DNA sequences in the sample encode the same CDR3. The chain carries TRBV18 and TRBJ2-7; D is undetermined. The CDR3 is 12 residues long. Germline CDR1 is KGHSH and CDR2 is LQKENI. The CDR3 spells CAGGPSSYEQYF. The CDR3 DNA follows: TGTGCAGGCGGCCCTAGCTCCTACGAGCAGTACTTC. The variable domain in full, completed from reference TRBV18 and TRBJ2-7, reads NAGVMQNPRHLVRRRGQEARLRCSPMKGHSHVYWYRQLPEEGLKFMVYLQKENIIDESGMPKERFSAEFPKEGPSILRIQQVVRGDSAAYFCAGGPSSYEQYFGPGTRLTVT.

This sequence joins TRBV6-5 and TRBJ1-3, with D perhaps TRBD1 (6 bases). Trimming stripped 7 bases from V and 0 bases from J, with 13 bases between. In germline, CDR1 is MNHEY, CDR2 SVGAGI. The CDR3 is 15 amino acids. The CDR3 reads CASTDGTLSGNTIYF. The DNA of the CDR3 is TGTGCCAGCACAGACGGGACACTCTCTGGAAACACCATATATTTT.

CDR3 sequence: CASSLIYTDTQYF. The CDR3 DNA sequence: TGTGCCAGCAGCTTAATCTACACAGATACGCAGTATTTT. The rearrangement uses TRBV7-2 and TRBJ2-3; no definite D call. This CDR3 is 13 amino acids long. Trimming stripped 2 bases from V and 2 bases from J, with 5 bases between. In germline, CDR1 is SGHTA, CDR2 FQGNSA.

The gene calls are TRBV13 and TRBJ1-4; D unclear. CDR1 and CDR2 from the germline V gene are PRHDT and FYEKMQ (reference sequence). V lost 2 bases, J lost 2 bases, and 9 bases lay in between. The CDR3 length is 15 residues. CDR3 DNA: TGTGCCAGCAGCTTACGCTCAGGCACTAATGAAAAACTGTTTTTT. Translating gives CASSLRSGTNEKLFF.

Only a few counts were recorded for this clone. The chain recombines TRBV7-3 with TRBJ2-1, with 14 bases that match TRBD2. This CDR3 spans 16 amino acids. V was pared by 1 base and J by 9 bases, with 5 bases of the junction left unmatched. Germline assignment: CDR1 SGHTA and CDR2 FQGTGA. The chain's CDR3 is CASSLKGTSGRGEQFF. In DNA, the CDR3 is TGTGCCAGCAGCTTAAAAGGGACTAGCGGGAGAGGTGAGCAGTTCTTC.

The J gene is TRBJ1-1, the V gene TRBV7-9, with D tentatively TRBD1 (5 bases). Trimming took off 1 base at V and 4 bases at J, with 10 bases between the two ends. Germline CDR1 reads SEHNR; CDR2 reads FQNEAQ (reference sequence). The CDR3 contains 14 residues. CDR3 bases: TGTGCCAGCAGCTTAGACAGGTCTAGCACTGAAGCTTTCTTT. Its protein product is CASSLDRSSTEAFF.

V gene TRBV18 combines with J gene TRBJ2-7; TRBD2 aligns across 11 bases. From germline, CDR1 is KGHSH and CDR2 LQKENI. With 4 bases clipped from V and 5 bases from J, the junction kept 7 bases outside the gene matches. The CDR3 totals 15 residues. CDR3 residues: CASSLTSGSNDEQYF. The CDR3 DNA is TGTGCCAGCTCACTAACTAGCGGGAGTAACGACGAGCAGTACTTC.

The V and J genes are TRBV5-4 and TRBJ1-1; a weak D match, TRBD1 (6 bases). Trimming pared 5 bases from V and 1 base from J, leaving 12 bases between. The length of the CDR3 is 14 residues. Germline CDR1 reads SGHNT; CDR2 reads YYREEE (reference sequence). The chain's CDR3 is CASRLQGPNTEAFF. DNA of the CDR3: TGTGCCAGCAGACTACAGGGACCGAACACTGAAGCTTTCTTT. Together with reference TRBV5-4 and TRBJ1-1, the CDR3 gives the full variable domain: ETGVTQSPTHLIKTRGQQVTLRCSSQSGHNTVSWYQQALGQGPQFIFQYYREEENGRGNFPPRFSGLQFPNYSSELNVNALELDDSALYLCASRLQGPNTEAFFGQGTRLTVV.

The V call is TRBV5-4, the J call TRBJ2-7; 11 bases line up with TRBD2. CDR3 length equals 19 residues. Per the germline V gene, CDR1 is SGHNT and CDR2 is YYREEE (reference sequence). V shed 4 bases, J shed 4 bases, and the junction held 19 bases outside the gene matches. CDR3 sequence: CASSDPFTSGSRVLYEQYF. CDR3 nucleotides: TGTGCCAGCAGCGACCCCTTCACTAGCGGGAGTAGGGTTCTATACGAGCAGTACTTC. Together with reference TRBV5-4 and TRBJ2-7, the CDR3 gives the full variable domain: ETGVTQSPTHLIKTRGQQVTLRCSSQSGHNTVSWYQQALGQGPQFIFQYYREEENGRGNFPPRFSGLQFPNYSSELNVNALELDDSALYLCASSDPFTSGSRVLYEQYFGPGTRLTVT.

The V and J genes are TRBV5-4 and TRBJ2-1; 10 positions agree with TRBD2. V was clipped by 0 bases and J by 2 bases; unmatched bases: 2. The CDR3 extends over 16 amino acids. The germline gives CDR1 SGHNT, CDR2 YYREEE (reference sequence). The DNA of the CDR3 is TGTGCCAGCAGCTTGGCAGCGGGGGGGACCTACAATGAGCAGTTCTTC. It is translated as CASSLAAGGTYNEQFF. The full variable domain, completed using reference TRBV5-4 and TRBJ2-1, is ETGVTQSPTHLIKTRGQQVTLRCSSQSGHNTVSWYQQALGQGPQFIFQYYREEENGRGNFPPRFSGLQFPNYSSELNVNALELDDSALYLCASSLAAGGTYNEQFFGPGTRLTVL.

The V and J genes are TRBV7-2 and TRBJ2-5; D not resolved. CDR3 size: 13 residues. Per the germline V gene, CDR1 is SGHTA and CDR2 is FQGNSA. Trimming removed 2 bases at V and 2 bases at J, with 6 bases between. The DNA of the CDR3 is TGTGCCAGCAGCTTACCTACTCAAGAGACCCAGTACTTC. Its translation is CASSLPTQETQYF.

The chain uses TRBV5-6 and TRBJ2-1; 13 bases map to TRBD2. The CDR3 length is 15 residues. Per germline, CDR1 SGHDT and CDR2 YYEEEE. V shed 4 bases, J shed 10 bases, and the junction held 8 bases outside the gene matches. The CDR3 loop reads CASSPGGLAGREQFF. The CDR3 bases are TGTGCCAGCAGCCCTGGGGGACTAGCGGGACGAGAGCAGTTCTTC.